These T cell receptor beta chains were read from a single sample in a study of T cells in tuberculosis. The protocol was immunoSEQ multiplex PCR, while the TCRdb copy is restricted to in-frame clones and leaves out a portion. The sample shows roughly 60,000 clones, roughly 79% of them seen only once. The sequencing input was CD1b-GMM tetramer-negative cells sorted from PBMCs. The receptors were gathered from an adult woman with latent tuberculosis. The CDR3 runs from the conserved cysteine through the conserved F or W. D genes are given only for firm matches. For some rows the clone size is stated as once, few or many, or as a class when expanded; others skip it.

size | J | V | D | DNA | CDR3
- | TRBJ2-7 | TRBV19 | TRBD2 | TGTGCCAGTAGTAAGGGGACTAGCGGGGTGTACGAGCAGTACTTC | CASSKGTSGVYEQYF
- | TRBJ1-6 | TRBV7-2 | TRBD1 | TGTGCCAGCAGCTTACAGGGGGGCTTGGGGAATTCCCCCCTCCACTTT | CASSLQGGLGNSPLHF
- | TRBJ2-2 | TRBV18 | - | TGTGCCAGCTCACTCACAGGGACCGGGGAGCTGTTTTTT | CASSLTGTGELFF
- | TRBJ1-2 | TRBV2 | - | TGTGCCAGCCGGGAGCTCTATGGCTACACCTTC | CASRELYGYTF
- | TRBJ1-1 | TRBV5-1 | TRBD1 | TGCGCCAGCAGCTTAGGGACAGGGGTCACTGAAGCTTTCTTT | CASSLGTGVTEAFF
- | TRBJ2-2 | TRBV18 | TRBD2 | TGTGCCAGCTCACCACTCGCTAGCGGGGGTACAGGGAGCACCGGGGAGCTGTTTTTT | CASSPLASGGTGSTGELFF
- | TRBJ2-5 | TRBV5-1 | TRBD1 | TGCGCCAGCAGCTTGACAGGGGGCGCAGAGACCCAGTACTTC | CASSLTGGAETQYF
- | TRBJ2-7 | TRBV14 | TRBD2 | TGTGCCAGCAGCCAAGATTGGGGGGGAGACTACGAGCAGTACTTC | CASSQDWGGDYEQYF
- | TRBJ2-1 | TRBV5-1 | TRBD2 | TGCGCCAGCAGCCGCGGGGGGGCCGAGAATGAGCAGTTCTTC | CASSRGGAENEQFF
- | TRBJ2-7 | TRBV28 | - | TGTGCCAGCAGTGCCCCTTCAGGCTTTATGTACGAGCAGTACTTC | CASSAPSGFMYEQYF
- | TRBJ1-3 | TRBV5-6 | - | TGTGCCAGCACCCCTTCCGGGGGAAACACCATATATTTT | CASTPSGGNTIYF
- | TRBJ1-1 | TRBV19 | TRBD1 | TGTGCCAGTATCGGACAGGGCGCTGAAGCTTTCTTT | CASIGQGAEAFF
- | TRBJ2-1 | TRBV7-2 | TRBD1 | TGTGCCAGCAGCCGCGATACAGGGGTAACATACAATGAGCAGTTCTTC | CASSRDTGVTYNEQFF
- | TRBJ1-5 | TRBV28 | TRBD1 | TGTGCCAGCAGTTTAATACCCGTAAGGGCAGGGGGTAGCAATCAGCCCCAGCATTTT | CASSLIPVRAGGSNQPQHF
once | TRBJ1-1 | TRBV9 | TRBD1 | TGTGCCAGCAGCTTGGGGGCAGGGGGAACCGAAGCTTTCTTT | CASSLGAGGTEAFF
few | TRBJ1-2 | TRBV19 | TRBD1 | TGTGCCAGTCGAACCCACCGGGACAGCCACTATGGCTACACCTTC | CASRTHRDSHYGYTF
- | TRBJ2-3 | TRBV4-3 | TRBD2 | TGCGCCAGCAGCCAAGAAAGACTAGCGGGGGCCTTCCAGTATTTT | CASSQERLAGAFQYF
- | TRBJ1-1 | TRBV4-3 | - | TGCGCCAGCAGCCCAGCTTGGGAAGGGGAAAAAGCTTTCTTT | CASSPAWEGEKAFF
- | TRBJ1-1 | TRBV19 | TRBD1 | TGTGCCAGCAGTGACAGGGCCACTGAAGCTTTCTTT | CASSDRATEAFF
- | TRBJ2-7 | TRBV28 | - | TGTGCCAGCAGAAGGGGGGGGCGGGCGTACGAGCAGTACTTC | CASRRGGRAYEQYF
- | TRBJ2-7 | TRBV5-4 | - | TGTGCCAGCAGCTCGCCGGGGGGCCAGGGGCAGTTTGGCGAGCAGTACTTC | CASSSPGGQGQFGEQYF
- | TRBJ1-2 | TRBV10-3 | - | TGTGCCATCAGTGAGCCCGGGGTGTATGGCTACACCTTC | CAISEPGVYGYTF
- | TRBJ1-1 | TRBV28 | TRBD1 | TGTGCCAGCAGTTATCTGACAGGGGGCGCGACTGAAGCTTTCTTT | CASSYLTGGATEAFF
once | TRBJ2-7 | TRBV4-1 | - | TGCGCCAGCAGCCAAGATGGGAGCGGTACACCTTACGAGCAGTACTTC | CASSQDGSGTPYEQYF
once | TRBJ1-5 | TRBV2 | TRBD1 | TGTGCCAGCAGCTCGGACAGGAGTTCCCTAAATCAGCCCCAGCATTTT | CASSSDRSSLNQPQHF
- | TRBJ1-1 | TRBV30 | TRBD1 | TGTGCCTGGAGTGTAGGGACAGGGGCGAACACTGAAGCTTTCTTT | CAWSVGTGANTEAFF
few | TRBJ2-6 | TRBV7-8 | - | TGTGCCAGCAGCTCATCGCCGATTAGCTCTGGGGCCAACGTCCTGACTTTC | CASSSSPISSGANVLTF
- | TRBJ1-3 | TRBV29-1 | - | TGCAGCGTTGGTCAGTTGGGAAACACCATATATTTT | CSVGQLGNTIYF
once | TRBJ1-5 | TRBV7-2 | - | TGTGCCAGCAGCTTAGCCCCCCGGGGACAGCCCCAGCATTTT | CASSLAPRGQPQHF
- | TRBJ1-5 | TRBV27 | - | TGTGCCAGCAGCGCTGACAGGAACCCCAATCAGCCCCAGCATTTT | CASSADRNPNQPQHF
once | TRBJ1-1 | TRBV9 | - | TGTGCCAGCAGCGTAGGGGCAGGGAACACTGAAGCTTTCTTT | CASSVGAGNTEAFF
- | TRBJ2-1 | TRBV5-1 | TRBD2 | TGCGCCAGCAGCTTACCGGGGGGGCCCAGTGAGCAGTTCTTC | CASSLPGGPSEQFF
- | TRBJ1-4 | TRBV6-5 | TRBD1 | TGTGCCAGCAGTTACTCGCAGGACAGGCTCCGTGAAAAACTGTTTTTT | CASSYSQDRLREKLFF
- | TRBJ1-6 | TRBV27 | - | TGTGCCAGCAGTTTATCGTTCGGGTGGTCACCCCTCCACTTT | CASSLSFGWSPLHF
- | TRBJ1-1 | TRBV7-9 | TRBD1 | TGTGCCAGCAGCCCGCGACAGGGGAGCACTGAAGCTTTCTTT | CASSPRQGSTEAFF
- | TRBJ2-7 | TRBV14 | TRBD1 | TGTGCCAGCAGCCAAGTGACAGGGATAACCTACGAGCAGTACTTC | CASSQVTGITYEQYF
once | TRBJ2-3 | TRBV2 | TRBD2 | TGTGCCAGCAGTGAAGGATGGACTAGGAGCACAGATACGCAGTATTTT | CASSEGWTRSTDTQYF
- | TRBJ2-5 | TRBV11-2 | - | TGTGCCAGCAGCCAGCGGAGGAGGGGGCTGGAGGAGACCCAGTACTTC | CASSQRRRGLEETQYF
- | TRBJ1-2 | TRBV2 | TRBD1 | TGTGCCAGCAGCGATGGGACAGGCCCGTCCTATGGCTACACCTTC | CASSDGTGPSYGYTF
few | TRBJ2-5 | TRBV9 | TRBD2 | TGTGCCAGCAGCGTAGACCCCCTCCACGGACTAGCGGGGGAAGAGACCCAGTACTTC | CASSVDPLHGLAGEETQYF
- | TRBJ2-5 | TRBV7-3 | TRBD2 | TGTGCCAGCAGCCCGACTAGCGGGGGGAGTAGAGAGACCCAGTACTTC | CASSPTSGGSRETQYF
- | TRBJ2-7 | TRBV6-5 | - | TGTGCCAGCAGTTTGGAGGGGAAGCAGTACTTC | CASSLEGKQYF
- | TRBJ2-3 | TRBV7-3 | TRBD2 | TGTGCCAGCAGCTTAACGGCTAGCGGGGGGGGAGGCACAGATACGCAGTATTTT | CASSLTASGGGGTDTQYF
- | TRBJ2-5 | TRBV28 | TRBD1 | TGTGCCAGCAGTTTGCACACAGGGGGTGAGACCCAGTACTTC | CASSLHTGGETQYF
- | TRBJ2-1 | TRBV4-1 | TRBD1 | TGCGCCAGCAGCCAAGTGGGGACAGGGGTCTACAATGAGCAGTTCTTC | CASSQVGTGVYNEQFF
few | TRBJ1-4 | TRBV7-9 | TRBD1 | TGTGCCAGCAGCCCACAGGGGATCAGAACTAATGAAAAACTGTTTTTT | CASSPQGIRTNEKLFF
few | TRBJ2-7 | TRBV7-9 | TRBD2 | TGTGCCAGCAGCGCCCCGGGTCGGGGGGCCTACGAGCAGTACTTC | CASSAPGRGAYEQYF